This T cell receptor (beta chain) stems from a study of shared clonotypes between healthy human individuals. This CDR3 comprises 15 residues. Germline V gene data show CDR1 as SGHNT and CDR2 as YYREEE (reference sequence). Trimming pared 4 bases from V and 2 bases from J, leaving 14 bases between. Assay: immunoSEQ multiplex PCR; the TCRdb copy retains only in-frame clones and omits some. The sample has 640,000 or so clones; 72% are singletons. The rearrangement joins TRBV5-4 to TRBJ2-3; weak D call: TRBD2 (6 bases). Sequenced material: memory CD4+ T cells sorted from blood. Subset denoted: CD45RA-negative fraction. This sequence was found in a woman younger than 45 in good health. CDR3 loop: CASSPQPGDTDTQYF. The CDR3 DNA sequence: TGTGCCAGCAGCCCACAGCCGGGGGACACAGATACGCAGTATTTT.